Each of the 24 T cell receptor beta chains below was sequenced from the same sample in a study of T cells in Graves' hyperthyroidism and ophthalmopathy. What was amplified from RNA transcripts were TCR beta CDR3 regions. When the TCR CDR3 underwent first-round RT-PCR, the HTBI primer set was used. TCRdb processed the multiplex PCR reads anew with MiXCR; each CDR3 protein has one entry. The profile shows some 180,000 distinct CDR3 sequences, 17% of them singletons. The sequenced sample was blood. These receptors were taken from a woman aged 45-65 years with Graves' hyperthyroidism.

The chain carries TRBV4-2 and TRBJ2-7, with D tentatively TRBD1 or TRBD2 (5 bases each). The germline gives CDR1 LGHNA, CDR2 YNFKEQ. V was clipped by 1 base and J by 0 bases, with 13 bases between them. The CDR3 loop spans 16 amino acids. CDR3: CASSQVSGDSSYEQYF. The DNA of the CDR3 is TGTGCCAGCAGCCAAGTCAGCGGAGACAGCTCCTACGAGCAGTACTTC.

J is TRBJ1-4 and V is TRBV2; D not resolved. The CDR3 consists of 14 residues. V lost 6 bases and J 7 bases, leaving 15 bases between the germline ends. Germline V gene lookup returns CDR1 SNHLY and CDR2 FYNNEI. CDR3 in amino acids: CASSKRPGGEKLFF. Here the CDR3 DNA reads TGTGCCAGCAGCAAGAGGCCAGGAGGTGAAAAACTGTTTTTT.

The CDR3 here is CSASGTSGLGEQFF. The CDR3, as DNA: TGCAGTGCTAGCGGGACTAGCGGGTTGGGTGAGCAGTTCTTC. The rearrangement joins TRBV20-1 to TRBJ2-1; the match to TRBD2 covers 12 bases. Trimming took 3 bases from V and 9 from J; bases not matched to a gene: 6. CDR3 length equals 14 residues. CDR1 and CDR2 (germline): DFQATT, SNEGSKA (reference sequence).

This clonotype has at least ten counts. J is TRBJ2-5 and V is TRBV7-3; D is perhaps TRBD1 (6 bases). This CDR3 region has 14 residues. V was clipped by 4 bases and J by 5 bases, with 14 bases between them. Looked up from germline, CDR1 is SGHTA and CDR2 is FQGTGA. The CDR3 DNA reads TGTGCCAGCAGCTCCCAGGGGAGTGTTGAGACCCAGTACTTC. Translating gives CASSSQGSVETQYF. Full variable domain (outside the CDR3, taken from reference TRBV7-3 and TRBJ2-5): GAGVSQTPSNKVTEKGKYVELRCDPISGHTALYWYRQSLGQGPEFLIYFQGTGAADDSGLPNDRFFAVRPEGSVSTLKIQRTERGDSAVYLCASSSQGSVETQYFGPGTRLLVL.

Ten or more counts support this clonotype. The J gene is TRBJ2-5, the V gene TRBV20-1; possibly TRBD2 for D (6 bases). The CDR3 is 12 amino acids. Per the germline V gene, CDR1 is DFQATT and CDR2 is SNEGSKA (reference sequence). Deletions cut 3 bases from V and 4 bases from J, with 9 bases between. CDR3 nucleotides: TGCAGTGCTAGGGAGGGAGGAGAGACCCAGTACTTC. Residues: CSAREGGETQYF.

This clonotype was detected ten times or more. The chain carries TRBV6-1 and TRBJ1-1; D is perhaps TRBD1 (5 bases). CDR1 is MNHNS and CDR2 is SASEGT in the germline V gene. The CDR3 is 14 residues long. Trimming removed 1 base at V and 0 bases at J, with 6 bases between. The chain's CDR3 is CASSEGQLNTEAFF. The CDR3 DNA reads TGTGCCAGCAGTGAAGGACAGTTGAACACTGAAGCTTTCTTT.

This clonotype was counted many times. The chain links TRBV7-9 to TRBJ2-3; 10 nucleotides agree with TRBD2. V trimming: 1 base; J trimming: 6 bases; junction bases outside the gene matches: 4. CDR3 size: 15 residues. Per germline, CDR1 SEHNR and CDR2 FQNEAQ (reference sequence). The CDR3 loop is CASSLVAGGSDTQYF. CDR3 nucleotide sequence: TGTGCCAGCAGCTTAGTAGCGGGAGGTTCCGATACGCAGTATTTT.

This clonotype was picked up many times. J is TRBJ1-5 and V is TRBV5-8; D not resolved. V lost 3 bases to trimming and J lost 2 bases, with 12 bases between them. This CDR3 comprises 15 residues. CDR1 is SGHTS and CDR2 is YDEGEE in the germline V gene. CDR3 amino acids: CASSSGSVGNQPQHF. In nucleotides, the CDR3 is TGTGCCAGCAGCTCCGGGTCCGTGGGCAATCAGCCCCAGCATTTT.

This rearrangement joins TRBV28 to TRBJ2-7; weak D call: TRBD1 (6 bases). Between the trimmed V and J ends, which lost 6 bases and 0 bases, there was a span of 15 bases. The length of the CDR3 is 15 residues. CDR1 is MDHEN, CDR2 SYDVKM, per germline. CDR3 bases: TGTGCCAGCAGCGGAACAGGGAAGGTCTCCTACGAGCAGTACTTC. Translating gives CASSGTGKVSYEQYF.

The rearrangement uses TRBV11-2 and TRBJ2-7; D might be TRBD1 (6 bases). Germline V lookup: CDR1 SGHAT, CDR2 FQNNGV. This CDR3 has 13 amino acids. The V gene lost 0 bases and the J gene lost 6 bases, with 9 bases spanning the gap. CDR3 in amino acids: CASSLDQGSEQYF. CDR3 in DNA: TGTGCCAGCAGCTTAGACCAGGGGTCCGAGCAGTACTTC.

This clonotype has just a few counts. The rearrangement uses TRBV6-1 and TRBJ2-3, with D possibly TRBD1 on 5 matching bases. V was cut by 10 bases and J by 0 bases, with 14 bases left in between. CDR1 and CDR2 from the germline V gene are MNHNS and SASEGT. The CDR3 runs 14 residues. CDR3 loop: CATHWGSSTDTQYF. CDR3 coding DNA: TGTGCCACACACTGGGGCTCTAGCACAGATACGCAGTATTTT.

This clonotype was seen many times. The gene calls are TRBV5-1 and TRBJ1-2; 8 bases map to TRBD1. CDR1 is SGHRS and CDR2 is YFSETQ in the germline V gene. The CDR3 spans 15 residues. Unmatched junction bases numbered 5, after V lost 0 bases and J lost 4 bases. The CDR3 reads CASSLEAGGGYGYTF. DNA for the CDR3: TGCGCCAGCAGCTTGGAGGCAGGGGGCGGCTATGGCTACACCTTC.

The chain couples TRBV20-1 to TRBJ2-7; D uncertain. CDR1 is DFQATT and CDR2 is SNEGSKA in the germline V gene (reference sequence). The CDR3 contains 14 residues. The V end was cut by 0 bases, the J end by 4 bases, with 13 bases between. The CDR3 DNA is TGCAGTGCTAGAGAACCCCGCGGTGCTTACGAGCAGTACTTC. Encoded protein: CSAREPRGAYEQYF.

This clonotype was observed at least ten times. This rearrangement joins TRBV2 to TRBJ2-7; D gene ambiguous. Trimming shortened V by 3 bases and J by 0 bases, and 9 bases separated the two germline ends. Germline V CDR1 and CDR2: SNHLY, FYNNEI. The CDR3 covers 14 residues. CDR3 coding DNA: TGTGCCAGCAGTGATTCAGACTTCTCCTACGAGCAGTACTTC. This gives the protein CASSDSDFSYEQYF.

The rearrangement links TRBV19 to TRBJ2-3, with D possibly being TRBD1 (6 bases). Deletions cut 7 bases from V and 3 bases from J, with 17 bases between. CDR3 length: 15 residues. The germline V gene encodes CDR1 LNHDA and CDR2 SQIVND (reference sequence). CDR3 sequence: CASTRQAIETDTQYF. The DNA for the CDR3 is TGTGCCAGTACCCGACAGGCCATTGAGACAGATACGCAGTATTTT.

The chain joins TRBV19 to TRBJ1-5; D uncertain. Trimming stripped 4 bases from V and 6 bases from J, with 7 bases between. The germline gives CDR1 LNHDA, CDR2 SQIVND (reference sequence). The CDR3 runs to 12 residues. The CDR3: CASSNYGQPQHF. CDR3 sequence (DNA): TGTGCCAGTAGTAATTACGGTCAGCCCCAGCATTTT.

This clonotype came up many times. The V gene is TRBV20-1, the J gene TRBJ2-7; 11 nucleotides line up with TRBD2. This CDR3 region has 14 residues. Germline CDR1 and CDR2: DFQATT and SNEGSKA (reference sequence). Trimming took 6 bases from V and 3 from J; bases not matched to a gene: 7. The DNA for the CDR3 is TGCAGTGCCGAGTCCGGGACTAGCGGCTACGAGCAGTACTTC. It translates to CSAESGTSGYEQYF.

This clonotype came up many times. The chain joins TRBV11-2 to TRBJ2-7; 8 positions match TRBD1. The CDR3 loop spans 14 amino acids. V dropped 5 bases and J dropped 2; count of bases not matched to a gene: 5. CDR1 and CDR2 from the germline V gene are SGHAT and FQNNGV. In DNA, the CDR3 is TGTGCCAGCAGCCCAGGACAGGGCGCCTACGAGCAGTACTTC. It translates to CASSPGQGAYEQYF.

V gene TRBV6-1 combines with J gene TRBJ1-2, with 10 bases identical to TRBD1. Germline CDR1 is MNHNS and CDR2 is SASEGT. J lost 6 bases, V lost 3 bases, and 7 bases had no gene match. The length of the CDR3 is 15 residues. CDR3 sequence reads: CASSDPDRGTHGYTF. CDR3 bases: TGTGCCAGCAGTGACCCGGACAGGGGGACGCATGGCTACACCTTC.

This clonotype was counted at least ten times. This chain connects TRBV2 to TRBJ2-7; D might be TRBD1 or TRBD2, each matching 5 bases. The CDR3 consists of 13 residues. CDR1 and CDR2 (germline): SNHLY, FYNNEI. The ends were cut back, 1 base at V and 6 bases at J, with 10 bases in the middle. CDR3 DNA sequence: TGTGCCAGCAGTGAAGATTACGGGACCGAGCAGTACTTC. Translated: CASSEDYGTEQYF.

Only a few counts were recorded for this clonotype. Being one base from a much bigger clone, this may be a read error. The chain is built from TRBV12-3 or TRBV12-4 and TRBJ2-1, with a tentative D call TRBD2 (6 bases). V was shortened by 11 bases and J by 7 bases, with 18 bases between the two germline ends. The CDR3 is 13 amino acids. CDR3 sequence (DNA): TGTGCCTGCATATACGGAGGGCGAAATGAGCAGTTCTTC. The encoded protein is CACIYGGRNEQFF.

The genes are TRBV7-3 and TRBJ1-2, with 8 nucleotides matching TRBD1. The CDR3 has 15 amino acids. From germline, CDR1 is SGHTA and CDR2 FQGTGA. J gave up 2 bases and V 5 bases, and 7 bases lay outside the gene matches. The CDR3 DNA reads TGTGCCAGCAGCCGAGGACAGGGAATCAACTATGGCTACACCTTC. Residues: CASSRGQGINYGYTF.

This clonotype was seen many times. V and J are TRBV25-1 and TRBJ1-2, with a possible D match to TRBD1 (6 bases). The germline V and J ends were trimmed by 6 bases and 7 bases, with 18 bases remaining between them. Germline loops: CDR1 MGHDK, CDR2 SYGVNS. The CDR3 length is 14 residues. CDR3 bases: TGTGCCAGCAGGGCTTTCGGGGGCAGGGGTGGCTACACCTTC. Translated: CASRAFGGRGGYTF.

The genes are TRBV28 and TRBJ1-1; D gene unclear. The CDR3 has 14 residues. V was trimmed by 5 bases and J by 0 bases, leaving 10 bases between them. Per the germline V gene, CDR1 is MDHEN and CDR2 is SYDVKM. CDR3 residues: CASSPALMNTEAFF. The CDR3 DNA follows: TGTGCCAGCAGTCCGGCCCTCATGAACACTGAAGCTTTCTTT.